The 26 T cell receptor beta chains below come from one sample, sequenced in a study of T cells in localized non-small cell lung cancer. The repertoire was sequenced with immunoSEQ multiplex PCR; TCRdb's copy has only in-frame clones and lacks some. The sample lists 35,000 to 45,000 clones, almost 90% seen once, with about 2.6% in the top ten. The sequences come from peripheral blood, collected before any cancer treatment. The receptors derive from a female donor at least 60 years old with stage I squamous cell lung carcinoma.

The chain joins TRBV19 to TRBJ2-1, with 14 positions matching TRBD2. CDR1 and CDR2 from the germline V gene are LNHDA and SQIVND (reference sequence). J lost 9 bases, V lost 4 bases, and 5 bases had no gene match. CDR3 length: 15 residues. Here the CDR3 DNA reads TGTGCCAGTAGTACGACTAGCGGGAGGGCCGGTGAGCAGTTCTTC. Amino acid sequence: CASSTTSGRAGEQFF.

DNA of the CDR3: TGCAGCGAAGGGACTAGCGGTTTCTACGAGCAGTACTTC. This sequence encodes CSEGTSGFYEQYF. The V and J genes are TRBV29-1 and TRBJ2-7, with 11 bases identical to TRBD2. The CDR3 covers 13 residues. V dropped 7 bases and J dropped 3; count of bases not matched to a gene: 5. Per the germline V gene, CDR1 is SQVTM and CDR2 is ANQGSEA.

V gene TRBV4-3 combines with J gene TRBJ2-3; 8 positions agree with TRBD2. Germline CDR1 reads LGHNA; CDR2 reads YSLEER. V gave up 0 bases and J gave up 2 bases; unmatched junction bases: 7. The CDR3 length is 17 residues. The CDR3 sequence is CASSQEALAANTDTQYF. The CDR3 DNA sequence: TGCGCCAGCAGCCAAGAGGCACTAGCGGCAAACACAGATACGCAGTATTTT.

The sample holds one count of this clone. This sequence joins TRBV12-5 and TRBJ2-7, with a weak D call TRBD1 (6 bases). The CDR3 has 15 amino acids. From germline, CDR1 is LGHNT and CDR2 FRNRAP. Trimming removed 6 bases at V and 0 bases at J, with 15 bases between. In nucleotides, the CDR3 is TGTGCTAGTGGCCGCACCGGGACACCCTCCTACGAGCAGTACTTC. Amino acid sequence: CASGRTGTPSYEQYF.

V usage is TRBV4-3 and J usage is TRBJ1-2; D unresolved. The germline CDR1 and CDR2 sequences are LGHNA and YSLEER. V was cut by 0 bases and J by 3 bases, with 11 bases left in between. The CDR3 extends over 15 amino acids. Here the CDR3 DNA reads TGCGCCAGCAGCCAAGAGCCTGGGGAGGACTATGGCTACACCTTC. Translation gives CASSQEPGEDYGYTF.

The chain links TRBV29-1 to TRBJ2-3; tentative D call: TRBD2 (5 bases). Per germline, CDR1 SQVTM and CDR2 ANQGSEA. Trimming cost V 0 bases and J 8 bases, with 15 bases left between them. This CDR3 spans 14 amino acids. The CDR3 bases are TGCAGCGTTGAAGATAGGCTAGCTCAGAGTACGCAGTATTTT. It translates to CSVEDRLAQSTQYF.

The V gene is TRBV15, the J gene TRBJ1-3; D is possibly TRBD1 (6 bases). V was clipped by 3 bases and J by 3 bases, with 9 bases between them. CDR3 length: 14 amino acids. CDR1 is LNHNV and CDR2 is YYDKDF in the germline V gene (reference sequence). The CDR3 loop is CATSRDRDGNTIYF. CDR3 nucleotides: TGTGCCACCAGCAGGGACAGAGATGGAAACACCATATATTTT.

The chain employs TRBV10-1 and TRBJ2-7; D perhaps matches TRBD1 (5 bases). CDR1 WNHNN and CDR2 SYGVQD come from the germline V gene (reference sequence). CDR3 length equals 13 residues. V lost 5 bases to trimming and J lost 2 bases, with 10 bases between them. The CDR3 region is CASSRGQAYEQYF. The CDR3 DNA reads as TGCGCCAGCAGTCGTGGACAAGCCTACGAGCAGTACTTC.

The CDR3 nucleotides are TGTGCCAGCAGTCTACGGGGAGGGGAAGAGACCCAGTACTTC. Its protein product is CASSLRGGEETQYF. This rearrangement joins TRBV7-3 to TRBJ2-5; TRBD2 matches 7 bases. This CDR3 has 14 residues. Germline V lookup: CDR1 SGHTA, CDR2 FQGTGA. Unmatched junction bases numbered 7, after V lost 6 bases and J lost 3 bases.

This clone was observed a few times. The J gene is TRBJ2-2, the V gene TRBV11-3, with 7 nucleotides matching TRBD2. This CDR3 comprises 15 residues. CDR1 and CDR2 (germline): SGHNT, YENEEA. V lost 5 bases to trimming and J lost 5 bases; unmatched junction nucleotides: 8. Written as DNA, the CDR3 is TGTGCCAGCAGCCCGGGGGGAGTATCAACCGGGGAGCTGTTTTTT. It is translated as CASSPGGVSTGELFF.

The chain joins TRBV25-1 to TRBJ2-7; 8 bases line up with TRBD2. J lost 2 bases, V lost 5 bases, and 5 bases had no gene match. This CDR3 region has 14 residues. Germline V CDR1 and CDR2: MGHDK, SYGVNS. The CDR3 region is CASSWDSGTYEQYF. Written as DNA, the CDR3 is TGTGCCAGCAGTTGGGATAGCGGGACCTACGAGCAGTACTTC.

V and J are TRBV7-6 and TRBJ2-1, with unresolved D. The CDR3 consists of 12 residues. Germline V gene sequence: CDR1 SGHVS, CDR2 FNYEAQ. Between the trimmed V and J ends, which lost 4 bases and 9 bases, there was a span of 10 bases. The CDR3, as DNA: TGTGCCAGCAGCTCTGTTGTGGGTGAGCAGTTCTTC. It encodes CASSSVVGEQFF.

The rearrangement uses TRBV19 and TRBJ2-3; D is ambiguous. Trimming took off 9 bases at V and 2 bases at J, with 18 bases between the two ends. Germline-derived CDR1 and CDR2 are LNHDA and SQIVND (reference sequence). The CDR3 spans 15 residues. CDR3 sequence (DNA): TGTGCCAGCACCCTGACCCTTGCAACCACAGATACGCAGTATTTT. This gives the protein CASTLTLATTDTQYF.

This clone was recorded once. The chain employs TRBV5-4 and TRBJ1-2; D gene uncertain. Germline-derived CDR1 and CDR2 are SGHNT and YYREEE (reference sequence). Trimming left V 0 bases short and J 3 bases short, with 12 bases between. This CDR3 is 15 amino acids long. The CDR3 nucleotides read TGTGCCAGCAGCTTGGTCGGTAGGGTCGACTATGGCTACACCTTC. Protein product: CASSLVGRVDYGYTF.

The genes are TRBV6-5 and TRBJ1-3, with D unresolved. CDR1 and CDR2 from the germline V gene are MNHEY and SVGAGI. This CDR3 has 15 amino acids. Trimming shortened V by 5 bases and J by 0 bases, and 11 bases separated the two germline ends. The CDR3 DNA follows: TGTGCCAGCAGTCTACAGCGGAACTCTGGAAACACCATATATTTT. This translates into CASSLQRNSGNTIYF.

The rearrangement uses TRBV19 and TRBJ2-7; D call uncertain. Per germline, CDR1 LNHDA and CDR2 SQIVND (reference sequence). The V end lost 2 bases, the J end lost 4 bases, and 0 bases lay between the germline ends. CDR3 size: 10 residues. The DNA for the CDR3 is TGTGCCAGTAGTATATACGAGCAGTACTTC. Its protein product is CASSIYEQYF.

The chain uses TRBV28 and TRBJ2-3; a weak D match, TRBD2 (5 bases). CDR3 size: 13 residues. Germline V gene sequence: CDR1 MDHEN, CDR2 SYDVKM. With 3 bases removed from V and 6 bases from J, the gap between germline ends came to 10 bases. CDR3 residues: CASSFAGEDTQYF. The CDR3 DNA reads as TGTGCCAGCAGTTTTGCCGGGGAGGATACGCAGTATTTT.

The J gene is TRBJ2-5, the V gene TRBV9; 7 bases match TRBD2. CDR1 and CDR2 (germline): SGDLS, YYNGEE. The CDR3 totals 12 residues. V shed 6 bases and J 4 bases; nucleotides not matched to a gene: 3. CDR3 in DNA: TGTGCCAGCAATCGCGGGGGAGAGACCCAGTACTTC. Its protein is CASNRGGETQYF.

This chain joins TRBV7-2 and TRBJ2-1; no clear D. This CDR3 has 12 residues. From germline, CDR1 is SGHTA and CDR2 FQGNSA. With 1 base removed from V and 3 bases from J, the gap between germline ends came to 1 base. In DNA, the CDR3 is TGTGCCAGCAGCTTAGACTACAATGAGCAGTTCTTC. Translation gives CASSLDYNEQFF.

The chain carries TRBV5-1 and TRBJ1-1; D call uncertain. This CDR3 spans 13 amino acids. Between the trimmed V and J ends, which lost 4 bases and 1 base, there was a span of 8 bases. Germline V gives CDR1 SGHRS, CDR2 YFSETQ. The chain's CDR3 is CASSTQENTEAFF. CDR3 DNA: TGCGCCAGCAGCACTCAAGAGAACACTGAAGCTTTCTTT.

This chain joins TRBV25-1 and TRBJ1-3; 9 bases are a match to TRBD1. CDR1 is MGHDK, CDR2 SYGVNS, per germline. The V gene end was trimmed by 4 bases and the J gene end by 4 bases; junction bases not matched to a gene: 5. This CDR3 region has 15 residues. The CDR3 DNA is TGTGCCAGCAGTGCTTCCGGGACAGGGGGAAACACCATATATTTT. Its protein product is CASSASGTGGNTIYF.

V usage is TRBV2 and J usage is TRBJ2-3; D possibly corresponds to TRBD2 (5 bases). V lost 0 bases and J 4 bases, leaving 11 bases between the germline ends. Germline V CDR1 and CDR2: SNHLY, FYNNEI. This CDR3 has 15 residues. The CDR3 loop is CASSEAKGRADTQYF. The CDR3 DNA reads as TGTGCCAGCAGTGAAGCGAAAGGGAGAGCAGATACGCAGTATTTT.

This clone showed up just a few times. The chain recombines TRBV14 with TRBJ2-7; 7 bases match TRBD1. CDR3 length equals 13 residues. CDR1 and CDR2 from the germline V gene are SGHDN and FVKESK. The ends lost 3 bases at V and 3 bases at J; junction bases unmatched: 2. The chain's CDR3 is CASSHRQGYEQYF. The CDR3 DNA reads TGTGCCAGCAGCCATAGACAGGGCTACGAGCAGTACTTC.

This clone was observed a single time. V usage is TRBV27 and J usage is TRBJ2-7; D is possibly TRBD2 (6 bases). Germline-derived CDR1 and CDR2 are MNHEY and SMNVEV (reference sequence). The CDR3 has 11 amino acids. V was cut by 6 bases and J by 3 bases, with 6 bases left in between. For the CDR3, the DNA is TGTGCCAGCAGAGCGGGCTACGAGCAGTACTTC. It encodes CASRAGYEQYF.

This clone occurred a few times. The chain uses TRBV9 and TRBJ2-1; TRBD2 matches at 13 bases. CDR3 length: 15 amino acids. The germline CDR1 and CDR2 sequences are SGDLS and YYNGEE. V gave up 1 base and J gave up 9 bases; unmatched junction bases: 4. CDR3 DNA: TGTGCCAGCAGCGTAACTAGCGGGAGGGCCGCTGAGCAGTTCTTC. Residues: CASSVTSGRAAEQFF.

This chain uses TRBV2 with TRBJ1-5; no firm D call. The V gene's germline CDR1 is SNHLY and CDR2 FYNNEI. V lost 5 bases to trimming and J lost 7 bases, with 15 bases between them. The CDR3 loop spans 14 amino acids. The CDR3 nucleotides are TGTGCCAGCAGTCCCCTGCAAGCTAGACAGCCCCAGCATTTT. This sequence encodes CASSPLQARQPQHF.